Shown below are 8 T cell receptor beta chains from a single sample sequenced in a study of technical replicates of blood from a handful of donors. Repertoires were generated with immunoSEQ multiplex PCR, while TCRdb's copy carries only in-frame clones and drops some. The sample contains about 80,000 clones, approximately 98% of which appear only once. Sequencing input: T cells isolated from PBMCs. Every receptor here comes from a human donor in good health.

The rearrangement joins TRBV18 to TRBJ1-1; 8 nucleotides match TRBD1. The junction had 1 base not matched to a gene; V was cut back by 3 bases and J by 4 bases. Germline V gene sequence: CDR1 KGHSH, CDR2 LQKENI. The CDR3 sequence is 13 residues long. As DNA, the CDR3 is TGTGCCAGCTCACCCGGACAGGGCACTGAAGCTTTCTTT. This codes for CASSPGQGTEAFF.

The J gene is TRBJ2-3, the V gene TRBV6-4; TRBD2 is a possible D gene (6 bases). In germline, CDR1 is MRHNA, CDR2 SNTAGT. CDR3 length: 14 residues. Trimming shortened V by 4 bases and J by 3 bases, and 11 bases separated the two germline ends. DNA for the CDR3: TGTGCCAGCAGTGCGGGAGCAGATACAGATACGCAGTATTTT. Its translation is CASSAGADTDTQYF.

This chain links TRBV5-8 with TRBJ2-1, with 10 bases lining up with TRBD2. Per germline, CDR1 SGHTS and CDR2 YDEGEE. This CDR3 region has 17 residues. The junction had 14 bases not matched to a gene; V was cut back by 4 bases and J by 7 bases. CDR3 amino acids: CASSHDLSASGSNEQFF. The CDR3 DNA reads as TGTGCCAGCAGCCACGATCTGAGTGCTAGCGGGAGTAATGAGCAGTTCTTC.

The chain has TRBV5-1 and TRBJ1-1; D may be TRBD1 (5 bases). Germline CDR1 and CDR2: SGHRS and YFSETQ. The CDR3 loop spans 14 amino acids. Trimming took off 0 bases at V and 1 base at J, with 7 bases between the two ends. The CDR3: CASSLGQTNTEAFF. Here the CDR3 DNA reads TGCGCCAGCAGCTTGGGACAGACGAACACTGAAGCTTTCTTT. Drawing the rest from reference TRBV5-1 and TRBJ1-1, the complete variable domain is KAGVTQTPRYLIKTRGQQVTLSCSPISGHRSVSWYQQTPGQGLQFLFEYFSETQRNKGNFPGRFSGRQFSNSRSEMNVSTLELGDSALYLCASSLGQTNTEAFFGQGTRLTVV.

The CDR3 DNA is TGTGCCAGCAGTGACAGGGCAACTAATGAAAAACTGTTTTTT. The encoded protein is CASSDRATNEKLFF. The V and J genes are TRBV25-1 and TRBJ1-4; maybe TRBD1 (5 bases). The CDR3 runs to 14 residues. The V gene's germline CDR1 is MGHDK and CDR2 SYGVNS. V gave up 3 bases and J gave up 0 bases, with 5 bases separating them. Complete variable domain (other parts from reference TRBV25-1 and TRBJ1-4): EADIYQTPRYLVIGTGKKITLECSQTMGHDKMYWYQQDPGMELHLIHYSYGVNSTEKGDLSSESTVSRIRTEHFPLTLESARPSHTSQYLCASSDRATNEKLFFGSGTQLSVL.

V is TRBV6-5 and J is TRBJ1-4, with a weak D call TRBD1 (5 bases). The CDR3 is 15 amino acids. Germline V gene sequence: CDR1 MNHEY, CDR2 SVGAGI. The V end lost 4 bases, the J end lost 1 base, and 10 bases lay between the germline ends. CDR3 sequence reads: CASSLQVGTNEKLFF. The DNA for the CDR3 is TGTGCCAGCAGTTTACAGGTTGGAACTAATGAAAAACTGTTTTTT.

V usage is TRBV21-1 and J usage is TRBJ2-6; the D call of TRBD1 is as the table states it, not checked on the DNA. TRBV21-1 is a known pseudogene. The CDR3 spans 15 residues. CDR3 nucleotide sequence: TGTGCCAGCATCTATATGACAGCTGGGGCCAACGTCCTGACTTTC. Residues: CASIYMTAGANVLTF.

The chain is built from TRBV2 and TRBJ1-2, with TRBD1 matching over 7 bases. Per germline, CDR1 SNHLY and CDR2 FYNNEI. The trim removed 0 bases at V and 5 bases at J, leaving 3 bases unmatched. The CDR3 spans 14 residues. The CDR3 DNA sequence: TGTGCCAGCAGTGAAGCTGGGACAGTTTATGGCTACACCTTC. Translating it yields CASSEAGTVYGYTF.